This T cell receptor (beta chain) was captured by sequencing in a study of T cells in localized non-small cell lung cancer. This CDR3 region has 15 residues. Germline lookup yields CDR1 LNHDA and CDR2 SQIVND (reference sequence). As to this clone: Its antigen remains unidentified.

Only in-frame clones appear in the TCRdb table, and some are missing; sequencing was by immunoSEQ multiplex PCR. There are tens of thousands of clones in the sample; 85% to 90% occur only once, and about 2.8% lies in the top ten. Study outcomes and limitations: Uninvolved neighboring lung showed the greatest T cell clonality, exceeding tumor. Because researchers sequenced only one region of the tumor, heterogeneity is still possible.

The specimen was peripheral blood, collected before any cancer treatment. V usage is TRBV19 and J usage is TRBJ2-5; 12 bases agree with TRBD2. The J call may be faulty, since TRBJ2-7 better matches the DNA end. The sequence came from a female donor over 55 with stage I squamous cell lung carcinoma. This CDR3 is CASSILAGGSYEQYF. The CDR3 DNA follows: TGTGCCAGTAGTATCCTAGCGGGAGGGTCCTACGAGCAGTACTTC.